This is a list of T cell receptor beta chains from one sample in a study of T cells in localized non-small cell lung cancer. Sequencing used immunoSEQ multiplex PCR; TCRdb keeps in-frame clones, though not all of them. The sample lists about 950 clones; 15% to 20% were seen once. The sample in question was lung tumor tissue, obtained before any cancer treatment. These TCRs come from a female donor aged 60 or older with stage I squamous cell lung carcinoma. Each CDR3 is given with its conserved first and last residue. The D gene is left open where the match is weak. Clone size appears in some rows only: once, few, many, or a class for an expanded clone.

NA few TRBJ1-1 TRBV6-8 CASSYRANTEAFF TGTGCCAGCAGTTATAGGGCGAACACTGAAGCTTTCTTT
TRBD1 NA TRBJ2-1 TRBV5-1 CASSLEGTGSDEQFF TGCGCCAGCAGCTTGGAGGGGACAGGGAGCGATGAGCAGTTCTTC
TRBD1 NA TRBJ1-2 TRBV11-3 CASSSGQGTGGYTF TGTGCCAGCAGCTCTGGACAGGGGACAGGTGGCTACACCTTC
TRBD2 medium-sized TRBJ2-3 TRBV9 CASSPPLSGLAGGSTDTQYF TGTGCCAGCAGCCCCCCCCTTTCGGGGCTTGCGGGGGGAAGCACAGATACGCAGTATTTT
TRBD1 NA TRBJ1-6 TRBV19 CASSLNRGWSPLHF TGTGCCAGTAGTCTAAACAGGGGTTGGTCACCCCTCCACTTT
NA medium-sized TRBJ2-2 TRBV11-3 CASSLTAGDTGELFF TGTGCCAGCAGCCTCACGGCAGGGGATACCGGGGAGCTGTTTTTT
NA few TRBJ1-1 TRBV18 CASSSGDTEAFF TGTGCCAGCTCCTCCGGCGACACTGAAGCTTTCTTT
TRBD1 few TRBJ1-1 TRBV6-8 CASSPTGANTEAFF TGTGCCAGCAGCCCAACAGGGGCGAACACTGAAGCTTTCTTT
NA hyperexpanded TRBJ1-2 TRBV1 CTSSQEGTANYGYTF TGCACCAGCAGCCAAGAAGGGACAGCTAACTATGGCTACACCTTC
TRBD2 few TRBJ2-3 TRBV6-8 CASSYGWDYITDTQYF TGTGCCAGCAGTTACGGGTGGGACTACATTACAGATACGCAGTATTTT
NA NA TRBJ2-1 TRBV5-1 CASSLGLNTFNEQFF TGCGCCAGCAGCCTTGGACTGAACACTTTTAATGAGCAGTTCTTC
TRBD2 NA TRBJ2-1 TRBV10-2 CASSDGSGGAYEQFF TGCGCCAGCAGTGACGGTAGCGGGGGGGCCTATGAGCAGTTCTTC
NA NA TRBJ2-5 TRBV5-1 CASSSPDRWPGTQYF TGCGCCAGCAGCTCGCCAGACAGGTGGCCGGGGACCCAGTACTTC
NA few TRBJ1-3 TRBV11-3 CASSPPTTAGNTIYF TGTGCCAGCAGCCCCCCCACTACGGCTGGAAACACCATATATTTT
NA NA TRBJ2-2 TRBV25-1 CATSVDIRAGELFF TGTGCCACCTCGGTAGACATCCGCGCCGGGGAGCTGTTTTTT
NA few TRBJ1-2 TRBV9 CASSETTANYGYTF TGTGCCAGCAGTGAGACCACGGCTAACTATGGCTACACCTTC
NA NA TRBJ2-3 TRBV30 CAWSLQTDTQYF TGTGCCTGGAGTCTCCAGACAGATACGCAGTATTTT
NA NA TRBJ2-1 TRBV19 CASSRLGGQRSYNEQFF TGTGCCAGTAGCCGCCTCGGGGGGCAAAGGTCCTACAATGAGCAGTTCTTC
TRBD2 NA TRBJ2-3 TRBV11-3 CASSWGGGTDTQYF TGTGCTAGCAGCTGGGGAGGGGGCACAGATACGCAGTATTTT
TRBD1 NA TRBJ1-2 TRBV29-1 CSAGGGQASVNYGYTF TGCAGCGCTGGGGGGGGACAGGCCTCTGTTAACTATGGCTACACCTTC
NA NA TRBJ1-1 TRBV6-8 CAITPGPENTEAFF TGTGCCATCACCCCGGGTCCAGAGAACACTGAAGCTTTCTTT
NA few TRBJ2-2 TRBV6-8 CASRRGPDTGELFF TGTGCCAGCCGTCGGGGGCCCGACACCGGGGAGCTGTTTTTT
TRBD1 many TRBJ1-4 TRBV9 CASSPGQGHNEKLFF TGTGCCAGCAGCCCCGGACAGGGGCATAATGAAAAACTGTTTTTT
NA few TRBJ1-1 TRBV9 CASSWTVNTEAFF TGTGCCAGCAGTTGGACCGTAAACACTGAAGCTTTCTTT
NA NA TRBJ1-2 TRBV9 CASSDTEIYGYTF TGTGCCAGCAGTGATACAGAGATCTATGGCTACACCTTC
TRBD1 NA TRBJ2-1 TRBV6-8 CASSYRGQGINEQFF TGTGCCAGCAGTTACAGGGGACAGGGGATCAATGAGCAGTTCTTC
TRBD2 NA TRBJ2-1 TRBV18 CASSRVAGGTYNEQFF TGTGCCAGCTCACGGGTAGCGGGGGGAACCTACAATGAGCAGTTCTTC
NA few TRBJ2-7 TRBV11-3 CASSLDRATYEQYF TGTGCCAGCAGCTTAGACAGGGCTACCTACGAGCAGTACTTC
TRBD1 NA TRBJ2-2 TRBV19 CASSEGQGTNTGELFF TGTGCCAGTTCCGAAGGACAGGGGACGAACACCGGGGAGCTGTTTTTT
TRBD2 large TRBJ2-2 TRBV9 CASEKGLAGTLQELFF TGTGCCAGCGAAAAAGGACTAGCGGGGACCCTACAGGAGCTGTTTTTT
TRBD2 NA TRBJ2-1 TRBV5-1 CASSLLAGGPHEQFF TGCGCCAGCAGCTTACTAGCGGGGGGGCCCCATGAGCAGTTCTTC